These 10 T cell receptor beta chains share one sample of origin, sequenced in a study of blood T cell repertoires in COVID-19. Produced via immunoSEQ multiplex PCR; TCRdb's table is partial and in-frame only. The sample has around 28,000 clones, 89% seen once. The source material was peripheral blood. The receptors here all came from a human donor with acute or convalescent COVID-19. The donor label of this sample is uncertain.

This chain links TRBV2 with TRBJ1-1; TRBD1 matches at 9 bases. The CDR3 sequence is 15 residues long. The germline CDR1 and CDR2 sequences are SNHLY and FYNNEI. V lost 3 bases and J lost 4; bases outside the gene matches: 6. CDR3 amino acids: CASSEWLQGATEAFF. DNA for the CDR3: TGTGCCAGCAGTGAGTGGTTACAGGGGGCCACTGAAGCTTTCTTT.

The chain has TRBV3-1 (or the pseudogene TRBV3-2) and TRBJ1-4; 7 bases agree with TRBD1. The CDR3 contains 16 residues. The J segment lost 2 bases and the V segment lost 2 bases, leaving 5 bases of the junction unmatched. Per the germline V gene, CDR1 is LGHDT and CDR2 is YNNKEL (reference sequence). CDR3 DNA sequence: TGTGCCAGCAGCCAAAGACAGGGCGTCACTAATGAAAAACTGTTTTTT. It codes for CASSQRQGVTNEKLFF.

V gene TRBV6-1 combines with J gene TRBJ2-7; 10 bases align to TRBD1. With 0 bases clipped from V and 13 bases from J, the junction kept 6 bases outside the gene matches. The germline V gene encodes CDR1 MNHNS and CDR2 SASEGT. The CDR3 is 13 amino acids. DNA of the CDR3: TGTGCCAGCAGTGAAGCCTCCGGGACAGGGGACTACTTC. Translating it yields CASSEASGTGDYF.

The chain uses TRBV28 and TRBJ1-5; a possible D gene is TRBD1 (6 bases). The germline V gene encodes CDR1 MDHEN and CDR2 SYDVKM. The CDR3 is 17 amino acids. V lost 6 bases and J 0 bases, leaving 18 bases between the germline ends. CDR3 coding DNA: TGTGCCAGCAGGCCCCTTCCCGGGACAAATAGCAATCAGCCCCAGCATTTT. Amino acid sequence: CASRPLPGTNSNQPQHF.

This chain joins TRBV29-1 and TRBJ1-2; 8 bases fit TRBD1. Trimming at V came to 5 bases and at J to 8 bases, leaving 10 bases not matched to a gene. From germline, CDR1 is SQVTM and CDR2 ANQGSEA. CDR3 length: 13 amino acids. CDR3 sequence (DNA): TGCAGCGTTCTCAGGGGGCTAGAGAGGGGCTACACCTTC. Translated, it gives CSVLRGLERGYTF.

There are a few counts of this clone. CDR3 in amino acids: CASSRRTGELSYNSPLHF. In nucleotides, the CDR3 is TGCGCCAGCAGCCGACGGACAGGGGAGTTATCCTATAATTCACCCCTCCACTTT. The rearrangement links TRBV4-1 to TRBJ1-6; 9 nucleotides match TRBD1. The germline CDR1 and CDR2 sequences are MGHRA and YSYEKL. The CDR3 runs 18 residues. Trimming at V came to 4 bases and at J to 1 base, leaving 8 bases not matched to a gene.

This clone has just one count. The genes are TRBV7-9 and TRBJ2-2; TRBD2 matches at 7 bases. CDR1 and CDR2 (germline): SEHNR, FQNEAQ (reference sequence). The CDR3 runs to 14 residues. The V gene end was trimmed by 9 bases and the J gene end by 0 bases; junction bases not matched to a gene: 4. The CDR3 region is CARTGTTNTGELFF. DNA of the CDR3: TGTGCCAGAACCGGGACTACGAACACCGGGGAGCTGTTTTTT.

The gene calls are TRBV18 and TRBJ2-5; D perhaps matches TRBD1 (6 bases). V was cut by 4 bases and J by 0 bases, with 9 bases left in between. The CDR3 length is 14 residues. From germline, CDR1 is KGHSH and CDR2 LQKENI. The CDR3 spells CASSLTGYQETQYF. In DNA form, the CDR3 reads TGTGCCAGCTCACTCACAGGGTACCAAGAGACCCAGTACTTC.

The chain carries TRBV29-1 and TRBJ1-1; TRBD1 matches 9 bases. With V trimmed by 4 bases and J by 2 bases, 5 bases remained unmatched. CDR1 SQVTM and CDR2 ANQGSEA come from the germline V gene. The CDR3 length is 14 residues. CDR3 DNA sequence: TGCAGCGTTGCTTACAGGGGGCGAAACACTGAAGCTTTCTTT. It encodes CSVAYRGRNTEAFF.

CDR3 sequence (DNA): TGTGCCAGCAGCTTAGTCGGGGTATTGTCACCCCTCCACTTT. It codes for CASSLVGVLSPLHF. The gene calls are TRBV7-2 and TRBJ1-6; no clear D gene. Trimming pared 1 base from V and 10 bases from J, leaving 11 bases between. The CDR3 contains 14 residues. Germline V gene sequence: CDR1 SGHTA, CDR2 FQGNSA. The full variable domain, in which reference TRBV7-2 and TRBJ1-6 provide the parts outside the CDR3, is GAGVSQSPSNKVTEKGKDVELRCDPISGHTALYWYRQSLGQGLEFLIYFQGNSAPDKSGLPSDRFSAERTGGSVSTLTIQRTQQEDSAVYLCASSLVGVLSPLHFGNGTRLTVT.